This T cell receptor beta chain was captured in a study of T cell repertoires in cytomegalovirus infection. Study information: Both CMV infection and a matching HLA type were indicated by public TCR beta signatures.

This clonotype was found many times. TCRdb called the reads again in MiXCR, with one record for every CDR3 protein. Among 200,000 to 300,000 distinct CDR3 sequences, approximately 13% were seen once, and the ten largest hold approximately 1.8%. Germline V gene lookup returns CDR1 SGHTA and CDR2 FQGNSA. This CDR3 contains 13 residues. V shed 3 bases and J shed 4 bases, with 10 bases lying between them. The clonotype was recovered from a human donor in good health (CMV status not recorded). Some clones in this sample may be carry-over from other donors' samples. Sample: PBMCs. The V gene is TRBV7-2, the J gene TRBJ2-7; D gene ambiguous. The CDR3 loop reads CASSLAISYEQYF. The CDR3 bases are TGTGCCAGCAGCTTGGCTATTAGTTACGAGCAGTACTTC.